This T cell receptor (beta chain) was recovered during a study of beta chain features in type 1 diabetes. The study, taken as a whole, reports: These data did not resolve whether HLA type affects TCRB rearrangement. There was a moderate but significant shortening of TCRB CDR3s in all four CD4+ subsets of Type 1 diabetes patients.

Sequencing targeted expressed TCRB transcripts, as all isolated RNA had been reverse transcribed. Sequenced by immunoSEQ multiplex PCR; TCRdb stores in-frame clones only, minus some. This sample carries hundreds of thousands of clones, approximately 9.9% of them seen once, and the ten largest clones take approximately 1%. Between the trimmed V and J ends, which lost 6 bases and 12 bases, there was a span of 20 bases. From germline, CDR1 is MNHEY and CDR2 SMNVEV (reference sequence). The CDR3 is made up of 13 amino acids. As concerns this clone: The antigen remains unidentified.

Sequencing was done on a sample of central memory CD4+ T cells from blood. The receptor was isolated from a man aged 30-40 years with type 1 diabetes. The chain links TRBV27 to TRBJ1-1; D may be TRBD1 (5 bases). The DNA for the CDR3 is TGTGCCAGCAGCCCCTCAGGGACCTCAAGATCTTTCTTT. Encoded protein: CASSPSGTSRSFF.